The clone carrying this T cell receptor (beta chain) appeared a few times. Its antigen is as yet unknown. The CDR3 is made up of 13 amino acids. Germline lookup yields CDR1 LGHNA and CDR2 YSLEER. Trimming left V 0 bases short and J 4 bases short, with 6 bases between. TCRdb reanalysed the RT-PCR reads using MiXCR and keeps one entry per CDR3 protein. The sample lists some 300,000 distinct CDR3 sequences; about 20% were seen once. This entry comes from a study of response to subunit inactivated influenza vaccine. Findings and limits, study-wide: That few new T cells are recruited by each seasonal influenza vaccination was the authors' suggestion.

This sequence joins TRBV4-3 and TRBJ1-2; D is unclear. This clonotype was sampled from a man aged 50 to 69 who received an inactivated influenza vaccine. The specimen comprised PBMCs from blood, sampled 21 months after vaccination. The CDR3: CASSQDIGYGYTF. In DNA, the CDR3 is TGCGCCAGCAGCCAAGATATCGGCTATGGCTACACCTTC.